This passage covers 3 T cell receptor beta chains from one sample sequenced in a study of cytomegalovirus exposure and HLA in healthy donors. The PCR ran on 60 Vbeta and 13 Jbeta primers. Generated by immunoSEQ multiplex PCR, the TCRdb table keeps only in-frame clones and is missing some. This sample yields about 120,000 clones, of which around 77% are seen a single time; roughly 4% belongs to the top ten. The sample taken for sequencing was PBMCs. The source is a human donor in good health.

The chain has TRBV5-1 and TRBJ2-3; no definite D call. The CDR3 consists of 13 residues. V lost 0 bases and J 4 bases, leaving 6 bases between the germline ends. In germline, CDR1 is SGHRS, CDR2 YFSETQ. DNA of the CDR3: TGCGCCAGCAGCTTGGAAGGAGCAGATACGCAGTATTTT. This encodes CASSLEGADTQYF.

The rearrangement links TRBV6-5 to TRBJ2-7, with 11 bases lining up with TRBD2. CDR3 size: 15 residues. Germline V lookup: CDR1 MNHEY, CDR2 SVGAGI. V shed 6 bases, J shed 3 bases, and the junction held 7 bases outside the gene matches. CDR3 amino acids: CASRGTSGSSYEQYF. The CDR3 coding sequence is TGTGCCAGCAGGGGAACTAGCGGGAGTAGCTACGAGCAGTACTTC.

The chain links TRBV7-8 to TRBJ2-1; 11 bases match TRBD2. Germline assignment: CDR1 SGHVS and CDR2 FQNEAQ. V trimming: 2 bases; J trimming: 4 bases; junction bases outside the gene matches: 16. This CDR3 is built from 20 residues. CDR3 residues: CASSLYPGEEGLAAYNEQFF. CDR3 bases: TGTGCCAGCAGCTTATACCCAGGGGAAGAGGGACTAGCGGCTTACAATGAGCAGTTCTTC.